This TCR beta chain was documented in a study of monozygotic twins with inflammatory bowel disease. Study-wide findings and caveats: Compared with healthy twins, IBD patients shared fewer clonotypes with others, especially with disease activity.

Researchers generated cDNA in eight separate reactions per sample. TCRdb reanalyzed the 5' RACE reads, giving one entry per CDR3 protein sequence and no DNA. The sample table sets out approximately 300,000 distinct CDR3 sequences. On this clonotype: The antigen is not known.

The sequenced sample consisted of blood. This sequence originates from a human donor with ulcerative colitis or Crohn's disease, or a healthy co-twin of an affected twin (not recorded which).

This chain's CDR3 is CASSHNIYEQYF. This rearrangement joins TRBV7-8 to TRBJ2-7. The CDR3 spans 12 residues. The germline V gene has CDR1 SGHVS and CDR2 FQNEAQ.